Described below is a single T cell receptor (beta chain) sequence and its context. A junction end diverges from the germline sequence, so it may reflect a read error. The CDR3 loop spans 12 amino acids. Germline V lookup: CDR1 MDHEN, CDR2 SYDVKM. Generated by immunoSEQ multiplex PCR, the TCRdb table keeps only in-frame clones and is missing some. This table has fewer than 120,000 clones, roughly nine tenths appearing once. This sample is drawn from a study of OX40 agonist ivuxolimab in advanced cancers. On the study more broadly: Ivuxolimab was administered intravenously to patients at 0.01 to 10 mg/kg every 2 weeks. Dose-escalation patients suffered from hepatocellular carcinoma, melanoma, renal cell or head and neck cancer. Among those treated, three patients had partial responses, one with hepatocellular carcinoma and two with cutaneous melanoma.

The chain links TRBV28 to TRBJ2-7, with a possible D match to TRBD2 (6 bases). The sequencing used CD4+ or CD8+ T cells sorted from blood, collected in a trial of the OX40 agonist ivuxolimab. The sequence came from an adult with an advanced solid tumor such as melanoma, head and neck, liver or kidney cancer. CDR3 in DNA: TGTGCCAGCAGTTCTGGGGAGGCTCACCTAGACTTC. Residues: CASSSGEAHLDF.